These T cell receptor beta chains were read from a single sample in a study of beta chain features in type 1 diabetes. TCRdb's table, derived via immunoSEQ multiplex PCR, lists solely in-frame clones and lacks some. The sample comprises a few hundred thousand clones, approximately 13% of which are singletons, and roughly 0.036% rests with the top ten. The sequenced material came from naive CD4+ T cells from blood. The receptors derive from a man aged 25 to 45 in good health. Each CDR3 is given with its conserved first and last residue. Each record gives: V gene, J gene, D gene, clone size, CDR3 DNA, CDR3 protein. D genes are given only for firm matches. Some rows have no size entry. The others give once, few or many, or a class for an expanded clone.

v_call: TRBV19; j_call: TRBJ2-7; d_call: TRBD1; clone_size: few; cdr3_nt: TGTGCCAGTAGTCCCCGACAGGGTGCCGAGCAGTACTTC; cdr3_aa: CASSPRQGAEQYF
v_call: TRBV10-3; j_call: TRBJ1-2; d_call: TRBD1; clone_size: NA; cdr3_nt: TGTGCCACTATCGGGACAGGGAGTAACTATGGCTACACCTTC; cdr3_aa: CATIGTGSNYGYTF
v_call: TRBV7-2; j_call: TRBJ2-1; d_call: NA; clone_size: NA; cdr3_nt: TGTGCCAGCAGCTTTAGAGAGCAGTTCTTC; cdr3_aa: CASSFREQFF
v_call: TRBV15; j_call: TRBJ2-5; d_call: TRBD2; clone_size: NA; cdr3_nt: TGTGCCACCAGCAGATTCAGCGGGGTGGAGAAAGAGACCCAGTACTTC; cdr3_aa: CATSRFSGVEKETQYF
v_call: TRBV5-1; j_call: TRBJ2-1; d_call: TRBD2; clone_size: NA; cdr3_nt: TGCGCCAGCAGCTTTCCTAGCGGCCTCTACAATGAGCAGTTCTTC; cdr3_aa: CASSFPSGLYNEQFF
v_call: TRBV9; j_call: TRBJ1-2; d_call: TRBD1; clone_size: few; cdr3_nt: TGTGCCAGCAGCGTAGTTCCACAGGGGGTAGATGGCTACACCTTC; cdr3_aa: CASSVVPQGVDGYTF
v_call: TRBV18; j_call: TRBJ1-5; d_call: TRBD1; clone_size: few; cdr3_nt: TGTGCCAGCTCGGGACAGGCAAATCAGCCCCAGCATTTT; cdr3_aa: CASSGQANQPQHF
v_call: TRBV7-9; j_call: TRBJ2-1; d_call: NA; clone_size: few; cdr3_nt: TGTGCCAGCAGCTTAGTCCGGAGCTCCTACAATGAGCAGTTCTTC; cdr3_aa: CASSLVRSSYNEQFF
v_call: TRBV9; j_call: TRBJ1-1; d_call: TRBD1; clone_size: NA; cdr3_nt: TGTGCCAGCAGCACCGGGACAGGGTATACTGAAGCTTTCTTT; cdr3_aa: CASSTGTGYTEAFF
v_call: TRBV29-1; j_call: TRBJ2-1; d_call: TRBD2; clone_size: many; cdr3_nt: TGCAGCGCGGCGACTAGCGGAGCCTACAATGAGCAGTTCTTC; cdr3_aa: CSAATSGAYNEQFF
v_call: TRBV7-9; j_call: TRBJ2-1; d_call: NA; clone_size: few; cdr3_nt: TGTGCCAGCAGCTATGTCCGGGGACCGGCGAACTCCTACAATGAGCAGTTCTTC; cdr3_aa: CASSYVRGPANSYNEQFF
v_call: TRBV7-2; j_call: TRBJ2-2; d_call: TRBD1; clone_size: NA; cdr3_nt: TGTGCCAGCAGCCCGCTCAACAGGGGCACCGGGGAGCTGTTTTTT; cdr3_aa: CASSPLNRGTGELFF
v_call: TRBV5-6; j_call: TRBJ1-3; d_call: NA; clone_size: few; cdr3_nt: TGTGCCAGCACCACGCCAGAATTGATTCCCGGAAACACCATATATTTT; cdr3_aa: CASTTPELIPGNTIYF
v_call: TRBV5-1; j_call: TRBJ2-1; d_call: TRBD2; clone_size: once; cdr3_nt: TGCGCCAGCAGCTTGGCTAGCGGGGTAGACTACAATGAGCAGTTCTTC; cdr3_aa: CASSLASGVDYNEQFF
v_call: TRBV4-1; j_call: TRBJ2-7; d_call: NA; clone_size: many; cdr3_nt: TGCGCCAGCAGCCAAGCTAAGTCGATCTTATACGAGCAGTACTTC; cdr3_aa: CASSQAKSILYEQYF
v_call: TRBV6-5; j_call: TRBJ1-6; d_call: NA; clone_size: few; cdr3_nt: TGTGCCAGCAGTCAGCAGGGAGGGACACCCCTCCACTTT; cdr3_aa: CASSQQGGTPLHF
v_call: TRBV11-2; j_call: TRBJ2-3; d_call: TRBD2; clone_size: few; cdr3_nt: TGTGCCAGCAGGCGACCGGGACTAGCGGGATCCAGCACAGATACGCAGTATTTT; cdr3_aa: CASRRPGLAGSSTDTQYF
v_call: TRBV30; j_call: TRBJ2-5; d_call: NA; clone_size: few; cdr3_nt: TGTGCCTGGAGTGCCGGACGGGGGCAAGGGACCCAGTACTTC; cdr3_aa: CAWSAGRGQGTQYF
v_call: TRBV5-6; j_call: TRBJ1-1; d_call: NA; clone_size: few; cdr3_nt: TGTGCCAGCAGCGAACAGGTGACCACTGAAGCTTTCTTT; cdr3_aa: CASSEQVTTEAFF
v_call: TRBV30; j_call: TRBJ1-5; d_call: NA; clone_size: few; cdr3_nt: TGTGCCTGGAGTTTAACCGAGAATCAGCCCCAGCATTTT; cdr3_aa: CAWSLTENQPQHF
v_call: TRBV29-1; j_call: TRBJ2-7; d_call: NA; clone_size: few; cdr3_nt: TGCAGCGTGGGTCAGACCTACGAGCAGTACTTC; cdr3_aa: CSVGQTYEQYF
v_call: TRBV7-9; j_call: TRBJ1-2; d_call: NA; clone_size: few; cdr3_nt: TGTGCCAGCAGCTTAGCGGACCGCTATGGCTACACCTTC; cdr3_aa: CASSLADRYGYTF